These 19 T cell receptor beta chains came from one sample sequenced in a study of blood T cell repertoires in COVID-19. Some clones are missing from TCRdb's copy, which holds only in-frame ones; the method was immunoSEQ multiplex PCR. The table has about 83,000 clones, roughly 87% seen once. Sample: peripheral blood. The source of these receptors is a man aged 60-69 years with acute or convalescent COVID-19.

The CDR3 region is CASSLDTGLTEAFF. In DNA, the CDR3 is TGTGCCAGCAGCTTAGATACAGGGTTAACTGAAGCTTTCTTT. The rearrangement joins TRBV11-2 to TRBJ1-1, with D maybe TRBD1 (6 bases). The length of the CDR3 is 14 residues. Germline V gene lookup returns CDR1 SGHAT and CDR2 FQNNGV. Trimming stripped 0 bases from V and 5 bases from J, with 10 bases between.

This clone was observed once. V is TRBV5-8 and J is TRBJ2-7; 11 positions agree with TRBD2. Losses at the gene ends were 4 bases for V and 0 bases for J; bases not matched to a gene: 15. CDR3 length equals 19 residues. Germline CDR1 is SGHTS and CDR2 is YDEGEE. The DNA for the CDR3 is TGTGCCAGCAGCCGTGTATGGCTAGCGGGGGGCTCTCCCTCCTACGAGCAGTACTTC. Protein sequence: CASSRVWLAGGSPSYEQYF.

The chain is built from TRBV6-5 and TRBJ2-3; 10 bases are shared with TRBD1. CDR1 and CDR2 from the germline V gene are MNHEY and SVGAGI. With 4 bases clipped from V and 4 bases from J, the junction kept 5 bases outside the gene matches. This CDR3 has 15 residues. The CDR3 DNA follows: TGTGCCAGCAGTTCCGGGGGACAGGGGTCAGATACGCAGTATTTT. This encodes CASSSGGQGSDTQYF.

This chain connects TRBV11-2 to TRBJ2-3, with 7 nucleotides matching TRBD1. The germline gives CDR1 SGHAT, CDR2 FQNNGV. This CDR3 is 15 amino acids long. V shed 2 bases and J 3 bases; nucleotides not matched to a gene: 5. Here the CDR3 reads CASSLLTGSTDTQYF. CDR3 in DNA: TGTGCCAGCAGCTTACTGACAGGGAGTACAGATACGCAGTATTTT.

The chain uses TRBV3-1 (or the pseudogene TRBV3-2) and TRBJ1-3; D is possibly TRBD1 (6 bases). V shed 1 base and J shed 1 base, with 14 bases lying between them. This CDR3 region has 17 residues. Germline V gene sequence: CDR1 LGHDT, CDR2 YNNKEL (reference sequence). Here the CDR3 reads CASSQGGGRLSGNTIYF. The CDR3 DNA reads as TGTGCCAGCAGCCAAGGGGGGGGGCGTTTGTCTGGAAACACCATATATTTT.

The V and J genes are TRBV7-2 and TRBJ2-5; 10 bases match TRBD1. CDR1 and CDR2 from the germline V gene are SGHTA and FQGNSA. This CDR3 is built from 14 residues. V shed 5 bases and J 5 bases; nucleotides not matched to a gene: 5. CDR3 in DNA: TGTGCCAGCAGCGTAAGGACAGGGGGGGAGACCCAGTACTTC. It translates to CASSVRTGGETQYF. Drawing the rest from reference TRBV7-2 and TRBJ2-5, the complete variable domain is GAGVSQSPSNKVTEKGKDVELRCDPISGHTALYWYRQSLGQGLEFLIYFQGNSAPDKSGLPSDRFSAERTGGSVSTLTIQRTQQEDSAVYLCASSVRTGGETQYFGPGTRLLVL.

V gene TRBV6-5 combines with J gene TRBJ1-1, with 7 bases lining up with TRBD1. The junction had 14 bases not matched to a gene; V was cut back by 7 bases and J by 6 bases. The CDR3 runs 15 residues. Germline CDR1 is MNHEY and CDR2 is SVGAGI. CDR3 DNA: TGTGCCAGCACCCGACAGGGAGCATCGGGATCTGAAGCTTTCTTT. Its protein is CASTRQGASGSEAFF.

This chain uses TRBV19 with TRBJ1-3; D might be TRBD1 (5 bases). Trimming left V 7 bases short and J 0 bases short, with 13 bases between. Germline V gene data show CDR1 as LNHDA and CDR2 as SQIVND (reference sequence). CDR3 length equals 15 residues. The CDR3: CASTPGGTSGNTIYF. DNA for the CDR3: TGTGCCAGTACCCCGGGGGGGACCTCTGGAAACACCATATATTTT. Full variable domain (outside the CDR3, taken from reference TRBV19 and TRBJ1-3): DGGITQSPKYLFRKEGQNVTLSCEQNLNHDAMYWYRQDPGQGLRLIYYSQIVNDFQKGDIAEGYSVSREKKESFPLTVTSAQKNPTAFYLCASTPGGTSGNTIYFGEGSWLTVV.

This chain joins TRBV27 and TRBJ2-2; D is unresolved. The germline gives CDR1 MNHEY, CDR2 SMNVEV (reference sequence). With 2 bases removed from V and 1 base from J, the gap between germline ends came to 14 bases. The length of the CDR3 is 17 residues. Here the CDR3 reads CASSLGSRSRNTGELFF. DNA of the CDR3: TGTGCCAGCAGTTTAGGCTCGAGGAGCAGGAACACCGGGGAGCTGTTTTTT.

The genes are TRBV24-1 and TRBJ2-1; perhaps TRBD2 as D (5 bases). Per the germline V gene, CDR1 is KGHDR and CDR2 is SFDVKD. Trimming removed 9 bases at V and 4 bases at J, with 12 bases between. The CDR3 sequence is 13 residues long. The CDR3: CATARGSYNEQFF. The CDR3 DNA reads TGTGCCACCGCTAGAGGGAGTTACAATGAGCAGTTCTTC.

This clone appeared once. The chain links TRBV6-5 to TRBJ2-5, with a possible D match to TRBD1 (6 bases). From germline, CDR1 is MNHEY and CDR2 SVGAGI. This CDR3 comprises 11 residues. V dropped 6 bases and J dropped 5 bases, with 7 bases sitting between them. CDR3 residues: CASRRGETQYF. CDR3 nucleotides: TGTGCCAGCAGAAGGGGGGAGACCCAGTACTTC.

The CDR3 coding sequence is TGTGCCAGCAGTGATTTGGGGCCCCAAGAGACCCAGTACTTC. It is translated as CASSDLGPQETQYF. This chain joins TRBV2 and TRBJ2-5; possible D gene TRBD1, 5 bases. Trimming took 3 bases from V and 1 from J, leaving 9 bases between them. Germline V lookup: CDR1 SNHLY, CDR2 FYNNEI. The CDR3 is 14 amino acids.

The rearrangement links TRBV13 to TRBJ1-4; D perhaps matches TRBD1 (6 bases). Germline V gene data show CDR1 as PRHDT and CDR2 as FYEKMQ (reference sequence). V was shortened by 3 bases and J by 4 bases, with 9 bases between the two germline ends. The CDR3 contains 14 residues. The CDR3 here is CASSLDRNNEKLFF. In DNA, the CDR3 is TGTGCCAGCAGCTTGGACAGAAATAATGAAAAACTGTTTTTT.

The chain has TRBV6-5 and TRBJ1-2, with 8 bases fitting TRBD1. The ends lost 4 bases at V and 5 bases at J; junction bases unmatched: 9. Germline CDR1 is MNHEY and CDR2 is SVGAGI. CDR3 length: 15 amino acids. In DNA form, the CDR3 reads TGTGCCAGCAGTTCCCTACAGGGGGATCTGTATGGCTACACCTTC. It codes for CASSSLQGDLYGYTF.

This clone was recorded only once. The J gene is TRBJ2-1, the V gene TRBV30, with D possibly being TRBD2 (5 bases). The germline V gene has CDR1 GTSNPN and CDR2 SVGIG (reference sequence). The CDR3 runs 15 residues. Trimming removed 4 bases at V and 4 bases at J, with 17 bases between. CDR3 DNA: TGTGCCTGGATGCCCCCTAGGAGGCTATACAATGAGCAGTTCTTC. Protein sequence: CAWMPPRRLYNEQFF. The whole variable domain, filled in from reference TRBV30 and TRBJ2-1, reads SQTIHQWPATLVQPVGSPLSLECTVEGTSNPNLYWYRQAAGRGLQLLFYSVGIGQISSEVPQNLSASRPQDRQFILSSKKLLLSDSGFYLCAWMPPRRLYNEQFFGPGTRLTVL.

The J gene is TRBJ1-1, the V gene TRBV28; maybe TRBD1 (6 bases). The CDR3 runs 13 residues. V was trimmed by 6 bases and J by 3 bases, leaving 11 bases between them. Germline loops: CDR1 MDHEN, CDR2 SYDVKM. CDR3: CASSLPGDTEAFF. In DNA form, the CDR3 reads TGTGCCAGCAGCCTTCCAGGGGACACTGAAGCTTTCTTT.

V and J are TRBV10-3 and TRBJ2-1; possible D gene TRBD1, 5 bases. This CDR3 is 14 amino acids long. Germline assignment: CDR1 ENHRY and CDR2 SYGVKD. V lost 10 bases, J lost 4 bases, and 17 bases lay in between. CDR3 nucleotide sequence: TGTGCCACCACCCCGACAGATTTTTACAATGAGCAGTTCTTC. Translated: CATTPTDFYNEQFF.

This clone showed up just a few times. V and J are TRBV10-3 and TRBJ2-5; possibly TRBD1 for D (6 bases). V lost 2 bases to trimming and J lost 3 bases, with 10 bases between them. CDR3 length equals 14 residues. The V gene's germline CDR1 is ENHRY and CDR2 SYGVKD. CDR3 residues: CAISEGGHKETQYF. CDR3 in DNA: TGTGCCATCAGTGAGGGGGGACACAAAGAGACCCAGTACTTC.

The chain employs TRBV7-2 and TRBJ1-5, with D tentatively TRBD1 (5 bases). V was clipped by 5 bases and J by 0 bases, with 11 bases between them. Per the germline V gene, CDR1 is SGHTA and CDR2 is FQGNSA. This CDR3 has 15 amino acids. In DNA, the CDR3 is TGTGCCAGCAGCCCCGACAGTAATAGCAATCAGCCCCAGCATTTT. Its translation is CASSPDSNSNQPQHF.